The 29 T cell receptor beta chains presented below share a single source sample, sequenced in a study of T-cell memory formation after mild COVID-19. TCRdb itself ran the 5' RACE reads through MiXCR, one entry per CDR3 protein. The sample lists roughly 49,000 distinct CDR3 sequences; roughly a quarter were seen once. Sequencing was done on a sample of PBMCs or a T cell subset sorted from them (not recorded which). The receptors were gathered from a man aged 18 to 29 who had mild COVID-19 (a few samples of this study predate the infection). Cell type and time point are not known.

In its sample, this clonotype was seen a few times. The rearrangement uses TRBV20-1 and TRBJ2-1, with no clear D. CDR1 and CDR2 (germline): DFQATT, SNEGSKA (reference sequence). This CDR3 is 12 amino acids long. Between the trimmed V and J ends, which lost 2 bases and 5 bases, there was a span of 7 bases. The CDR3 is CSARYGDNEQFF. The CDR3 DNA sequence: TGCAGTGCTAGATATGGAGACAATGAGCAGTTCTTC.

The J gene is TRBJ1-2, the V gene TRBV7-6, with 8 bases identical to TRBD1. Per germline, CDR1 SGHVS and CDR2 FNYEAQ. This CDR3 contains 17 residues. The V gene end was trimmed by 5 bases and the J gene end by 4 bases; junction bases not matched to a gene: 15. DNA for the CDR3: TGTGCCAGCAGCCCACAGCTCGGGCTCCAGGGGGCCTATGGCTACACCTTC. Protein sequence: CASSPQLGLQGAYGYTF. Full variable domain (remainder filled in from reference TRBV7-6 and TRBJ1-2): GAGVSQSPRYKVTKRGQDVALRCDPISGHVSLYWYRQALGQGPEFLTYFNYEAQQDKSGLPNDRFSAERPEGSISTLTIQRTEQRDSAMYRCASSPQLGLQGAYGYTFGSGTRLTVV.

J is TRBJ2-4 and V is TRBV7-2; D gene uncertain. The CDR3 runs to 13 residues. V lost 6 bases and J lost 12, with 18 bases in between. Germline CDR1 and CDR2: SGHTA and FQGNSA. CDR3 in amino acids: CASSDRKGENQYF. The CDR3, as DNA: TGTGCCAGCAGTGACCGCAAGGGTGAGAATCAGTACTTC.

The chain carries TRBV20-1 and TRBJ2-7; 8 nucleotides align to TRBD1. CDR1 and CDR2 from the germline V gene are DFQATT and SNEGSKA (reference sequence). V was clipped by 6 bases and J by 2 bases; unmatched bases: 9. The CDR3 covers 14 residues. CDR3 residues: CSAGDRGQTYEQYV. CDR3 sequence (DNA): TGCAGTGCCGGCGACAGGGGCCAAACCTACGAGCAGTACGTC.

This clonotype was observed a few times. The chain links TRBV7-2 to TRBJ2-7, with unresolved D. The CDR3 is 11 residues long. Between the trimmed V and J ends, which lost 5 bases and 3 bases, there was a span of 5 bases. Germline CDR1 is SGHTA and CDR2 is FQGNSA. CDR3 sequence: CASSASYEQYF. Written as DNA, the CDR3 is TGTGCCAGCAGCGCTAGCTACGAGCAGTACTTC.

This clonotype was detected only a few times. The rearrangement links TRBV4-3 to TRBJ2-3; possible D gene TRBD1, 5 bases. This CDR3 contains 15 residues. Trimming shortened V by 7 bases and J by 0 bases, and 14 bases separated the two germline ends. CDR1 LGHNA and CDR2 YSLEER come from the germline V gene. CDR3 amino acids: CASTPDRSSTDTQYF. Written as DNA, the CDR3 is TGCGCCAGCACCCCAGACAGATCTAGCACAGATACGCAGTATTTT.

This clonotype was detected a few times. The chain's CDR3 is CASSQEGADISTDTQYF. DNA of the CDR3: TGCGCCAGCAGCCAAGAGGGGGCAGACATAAGCACAGATACGCAGTATTTT. The V gene is TRBV4-3, the J gene TRBJ2-3, with D perhaps TRBD1 (6 bases). Trimming pared 0 bases from V and 0 bases from J, leaving 13 bases between. From germline, CDR1 is LGHNA and CDR2 YSLEER. The CDR3 totals 17 residues.

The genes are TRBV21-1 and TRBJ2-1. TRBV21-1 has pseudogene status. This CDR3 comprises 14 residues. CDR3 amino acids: CASAQGRSYNEQFF. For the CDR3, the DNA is TGTGCCAGCGCACAGGGGAGGTCCTACAATGAGCAGTTCTTC.

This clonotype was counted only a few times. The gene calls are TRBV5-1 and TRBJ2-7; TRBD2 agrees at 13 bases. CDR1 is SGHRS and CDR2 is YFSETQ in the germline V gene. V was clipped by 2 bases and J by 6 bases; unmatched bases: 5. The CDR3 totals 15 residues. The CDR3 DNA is TGCGCCAGCAGCTTTGGGACTAGCGGGGCCATCGAGCAGTACTTC. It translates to CASSFGTSGAIEQYF.

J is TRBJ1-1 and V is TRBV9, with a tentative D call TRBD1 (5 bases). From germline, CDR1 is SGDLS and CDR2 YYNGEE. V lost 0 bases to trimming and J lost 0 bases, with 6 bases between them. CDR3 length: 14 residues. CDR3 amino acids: CASSVGGVNTEAFF. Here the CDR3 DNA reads TGTGCCAGCAGCGTAGGGGGGGTGAACACTGAAGCTTTCTTT.

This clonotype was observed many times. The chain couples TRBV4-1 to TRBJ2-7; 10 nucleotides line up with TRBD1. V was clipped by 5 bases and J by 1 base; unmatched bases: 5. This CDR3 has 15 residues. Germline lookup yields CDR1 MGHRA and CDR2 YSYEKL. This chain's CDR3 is CASSNGQGESYEQYF. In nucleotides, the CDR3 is TGCGCCAGCAGCAACGGACAGGGGGAATCCTACGAGCAGTACTTC.

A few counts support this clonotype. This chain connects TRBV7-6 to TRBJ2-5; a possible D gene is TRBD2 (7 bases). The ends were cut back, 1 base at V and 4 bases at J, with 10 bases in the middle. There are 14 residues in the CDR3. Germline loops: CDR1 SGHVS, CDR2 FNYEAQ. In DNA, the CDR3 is TGTGCCAGCAGCTTAGGGGGGGGCAGAGAGACCCAGTACTTC. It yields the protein CASSLGGGRETQYF.

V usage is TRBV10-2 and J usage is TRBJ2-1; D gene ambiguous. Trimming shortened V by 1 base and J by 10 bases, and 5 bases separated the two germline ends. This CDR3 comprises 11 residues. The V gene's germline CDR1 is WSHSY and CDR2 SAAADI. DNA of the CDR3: TGCGCCAGCAGTGAGTTGCCGGAGCAGTTCTTC. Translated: CASSELPEQFF.

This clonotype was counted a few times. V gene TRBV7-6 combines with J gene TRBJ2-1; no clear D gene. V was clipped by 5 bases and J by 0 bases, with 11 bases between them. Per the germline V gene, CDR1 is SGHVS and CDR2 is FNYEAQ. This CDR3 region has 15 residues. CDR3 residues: CASSLYSLSYNEQFF. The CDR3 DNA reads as TGTGCCAGCAGCCTTTATTCTCTCTCCTACAATGAGCAGTTCTTC. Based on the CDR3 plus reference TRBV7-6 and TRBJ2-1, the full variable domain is GAGVSQSPRYKVTKRGQDVALRCDPISGHVSLYWYRQALGQGPEFLTYFNYEAQQDKSGLPNDRFSAERPEGSISTLTIQRTEQRDSAMYRCASSLYSLSYNEQFFGPGTRLTVL.

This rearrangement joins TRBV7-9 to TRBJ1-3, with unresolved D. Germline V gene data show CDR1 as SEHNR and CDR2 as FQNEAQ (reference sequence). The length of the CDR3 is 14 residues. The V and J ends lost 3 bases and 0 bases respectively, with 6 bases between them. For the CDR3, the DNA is TGTGCCAGCAGCTTCACGGACTCTGGAAACACCATATATTTT. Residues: CASSFTDSGNTIYF.

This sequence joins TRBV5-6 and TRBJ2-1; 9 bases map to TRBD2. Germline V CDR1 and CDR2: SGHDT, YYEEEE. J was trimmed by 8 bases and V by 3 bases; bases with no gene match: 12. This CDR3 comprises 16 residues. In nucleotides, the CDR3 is TGTGCCAGCAGCTATGTCAGCGGGGGGCAAGAAGATGAGCAGTTCTTC. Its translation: CASSYVSGGQEDEQFF. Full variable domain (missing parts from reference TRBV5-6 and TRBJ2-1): DAGVTQSPTHLIKTRGQQVTLRCSPKSGHDTVSWYQQALGQGPQFIFQYYEEEERQRGNFPDRFSGHQFPNYSSELNVNALLLGDSALYLCASSYVSGGQEDEQFFGPGTRLTVL.

The CDR3 spells CASNSWMGRSGAYEQYV. CDR3 nucleotides: TGCGCCAGCAATTCGTGGATGGGCCGATCAGGCGCCTACGAGCAGTACGTC. V is TRBV4-3 and J is TRBJ2-7; D is unclear. Trimming pared 7 bases from V and 2 bases from J, leaving 24 bases between. Germline-derived CDR1 and CDR2 are LGHNA and YSLEER. The CDR3 spans 17 residues.

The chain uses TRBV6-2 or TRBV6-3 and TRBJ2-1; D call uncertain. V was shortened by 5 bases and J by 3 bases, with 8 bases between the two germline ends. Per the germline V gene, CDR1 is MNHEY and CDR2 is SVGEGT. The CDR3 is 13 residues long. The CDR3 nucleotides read TGTGCCAGCAGTAACACTAACTACAATGAGCAGTTCTTC. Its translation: CASSNTNYNEQFF.

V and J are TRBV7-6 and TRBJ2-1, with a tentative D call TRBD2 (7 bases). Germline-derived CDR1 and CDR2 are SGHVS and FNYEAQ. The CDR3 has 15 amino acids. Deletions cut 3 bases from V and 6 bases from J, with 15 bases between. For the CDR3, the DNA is TGTGCCAGCAGCTTGGGGGCGGGGGTCGGCAATGAGCAGTTCTTC. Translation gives CASSLGAGVGNEQFF.

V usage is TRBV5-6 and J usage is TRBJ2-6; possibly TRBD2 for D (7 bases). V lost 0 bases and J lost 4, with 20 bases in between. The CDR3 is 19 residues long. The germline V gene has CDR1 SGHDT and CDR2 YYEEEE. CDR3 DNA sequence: TGTGCCAGCAGCTTGGTTAGGGACATCGGACTAGGGGGGGCCAACGTCCTGACTTTC. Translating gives CASSLVRDIGLGGANVLTF.

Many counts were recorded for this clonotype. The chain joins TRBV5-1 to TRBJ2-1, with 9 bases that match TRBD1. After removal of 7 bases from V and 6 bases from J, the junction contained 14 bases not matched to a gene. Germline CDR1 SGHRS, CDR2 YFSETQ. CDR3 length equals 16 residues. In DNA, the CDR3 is TGCGCCAGCGGGACGCACCCGGGACAGGGTAGCAATGAGCAGTTCTTC. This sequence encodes CASGTHPGQGSNEQFF.

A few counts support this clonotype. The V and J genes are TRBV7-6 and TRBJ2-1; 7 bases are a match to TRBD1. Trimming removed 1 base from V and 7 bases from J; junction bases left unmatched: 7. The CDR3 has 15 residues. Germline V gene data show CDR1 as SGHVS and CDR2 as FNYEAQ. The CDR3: CASSLGLEQGNEQFF. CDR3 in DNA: TGTGCCAGCAGCTTAGGCCTCGAACAGGGGAATGAGCAGTTCTTC. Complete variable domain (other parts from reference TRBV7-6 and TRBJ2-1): GAGVSQSPRYKVTKRGQDVALRCDPISGHVSLYWYRQALGQGPEFLTYFNYEAQQDKSGLPNDRFSAERPEGSISTLTIQRTEQRDSAMYRCASSLGLEQGNEQFFGPGTRLTVL.

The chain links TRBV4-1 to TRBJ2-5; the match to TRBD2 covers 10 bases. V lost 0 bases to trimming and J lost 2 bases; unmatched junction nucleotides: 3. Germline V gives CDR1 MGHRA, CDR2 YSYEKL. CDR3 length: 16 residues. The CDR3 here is CASSQDPAGGQETQYF. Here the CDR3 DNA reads TGCGCCAGCAGCCAAGATCCAGCGGGGGGGCAAGAGACCCAGTACTTC.

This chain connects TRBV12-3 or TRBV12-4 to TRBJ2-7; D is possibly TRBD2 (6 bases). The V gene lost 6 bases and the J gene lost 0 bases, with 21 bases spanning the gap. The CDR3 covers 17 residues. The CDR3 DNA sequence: TGTGCCAGCAGAAGGGGAGGACCCACGGGGAGCTCCTACGAGCAGTACTTC. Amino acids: CASRRGGPTGSSYEQYF.

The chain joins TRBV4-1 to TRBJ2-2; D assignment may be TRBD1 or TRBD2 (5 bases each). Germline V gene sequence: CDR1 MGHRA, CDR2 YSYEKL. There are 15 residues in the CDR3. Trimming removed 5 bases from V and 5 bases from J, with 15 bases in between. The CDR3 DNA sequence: TGCGCCAGCAGCGGCACCGGGGCTAGAACCGGGGAGCTGTTTTTT. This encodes CASSGTGARTGELFF.

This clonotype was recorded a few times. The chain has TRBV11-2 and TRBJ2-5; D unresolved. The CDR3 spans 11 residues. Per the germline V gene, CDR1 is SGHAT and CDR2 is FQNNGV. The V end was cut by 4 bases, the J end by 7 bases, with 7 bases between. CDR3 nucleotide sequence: TGTGCCAGCAGCTCCCGCCGGACCCAGTACTTC. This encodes CASSSRRTQYF.

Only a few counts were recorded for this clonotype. The CDR3 reads CSARGQGAKNIQYF. The CDR3 bases are TGCAGTGCTAGAGGACAGGGAGCCAAAAACATTCAGTACTTC. The chain employs TRBV20-1 and TRBJ2-4, with TRBD1 matching over 7 bases. The CDR3 length is 14 residues. Losses at the gene ends were 1 base for V and 0 bases for J; bases not matched to a gene: 0. Germline loops: CDR1 DFQATT, CDR2 SNEGSKA (reference sequence).

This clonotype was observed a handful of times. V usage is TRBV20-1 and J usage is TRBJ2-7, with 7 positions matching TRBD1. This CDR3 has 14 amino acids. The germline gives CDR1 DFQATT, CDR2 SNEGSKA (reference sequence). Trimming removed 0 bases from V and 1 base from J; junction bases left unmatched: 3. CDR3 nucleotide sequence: TGCAGTGCTAGAGACTTGACAGGGTCCTACGAGCAGTACTTC. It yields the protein CSARDLTGSYEQYF.

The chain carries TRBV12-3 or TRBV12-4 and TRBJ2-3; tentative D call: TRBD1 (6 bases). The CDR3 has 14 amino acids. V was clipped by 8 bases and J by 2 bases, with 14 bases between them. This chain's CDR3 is CASGPGQITDTQYF. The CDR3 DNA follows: TGTGCCAGCGGACCCGGACAGATCACAGATACGCAGTATTTT.